This T cell receptor (beta chain) was identified during a study of T cell responses to AZD1222 COVID-19 vaccine. Clones were sequenced by immunoSEQ multiplex PCR, and TCRdb holds only the in-frame ones, with some missing. The sample lists 130,000 to 150,000 clones; 90% were seen once. V gave up 3 bases and J gave up 2 bases; unmatched junction bases: 6. The CDR3 runs 14 residues. CDR1 and CDR2 (germline): GTSNPN, SVGIG (reference sequence). Material: peripheral blood, obtained on day 0 of AZD1222 vaccination. This clonotype was obtained from an adult in good health. The chain couples TRBV30 to TRBJ1-1; 7 bases line up with TRBD1. The CDR3 sequence: CAWSMTGLNTEAFF. CDR3 bases: TGTGCCTGGAGCATGACAGGGTTAAACACTGAAGCTTTCTTT.